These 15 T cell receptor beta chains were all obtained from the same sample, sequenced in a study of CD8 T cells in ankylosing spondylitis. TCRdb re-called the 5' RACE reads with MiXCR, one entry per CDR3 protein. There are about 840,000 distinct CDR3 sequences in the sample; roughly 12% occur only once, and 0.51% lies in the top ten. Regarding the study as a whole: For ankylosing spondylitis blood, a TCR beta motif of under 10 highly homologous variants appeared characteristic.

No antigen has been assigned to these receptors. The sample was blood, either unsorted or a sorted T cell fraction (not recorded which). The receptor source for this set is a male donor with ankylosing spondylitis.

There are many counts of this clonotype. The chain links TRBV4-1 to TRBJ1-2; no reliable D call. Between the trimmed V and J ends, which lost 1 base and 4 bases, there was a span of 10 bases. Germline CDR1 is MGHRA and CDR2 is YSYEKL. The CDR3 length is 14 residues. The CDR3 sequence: CASSQGDRSYGYTF. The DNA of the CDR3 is TGCGCCAGCAGCCAAGGTGATAGAAGCTATGGCTACACCTTC.

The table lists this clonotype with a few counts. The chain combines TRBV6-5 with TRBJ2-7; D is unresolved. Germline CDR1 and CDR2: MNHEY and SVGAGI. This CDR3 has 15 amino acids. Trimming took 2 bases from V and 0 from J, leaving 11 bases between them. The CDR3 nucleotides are TGTGCCAGCAGTTACGGGGTGACACACTCCTACGAGCAGTACTTC. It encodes CASSYGVTHSYEQYF.

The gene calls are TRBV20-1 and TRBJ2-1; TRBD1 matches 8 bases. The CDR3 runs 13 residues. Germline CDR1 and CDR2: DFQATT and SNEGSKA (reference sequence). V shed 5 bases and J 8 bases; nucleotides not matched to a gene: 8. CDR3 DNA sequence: TGCAGTGCTGTGGGACAGGTCTGGCATGAGCAGTTCTTC. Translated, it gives CSAVGQVWHEQFF.

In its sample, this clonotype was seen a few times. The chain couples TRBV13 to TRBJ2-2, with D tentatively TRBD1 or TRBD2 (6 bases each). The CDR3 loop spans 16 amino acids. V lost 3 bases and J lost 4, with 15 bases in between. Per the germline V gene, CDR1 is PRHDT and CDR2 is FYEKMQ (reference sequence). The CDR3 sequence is CASSFEGGTGTGELFF. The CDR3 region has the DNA TGTGCCAGCAGCTTCGAGGGGGGCACGGGCACCGGGGAGCTGTTTTTT.

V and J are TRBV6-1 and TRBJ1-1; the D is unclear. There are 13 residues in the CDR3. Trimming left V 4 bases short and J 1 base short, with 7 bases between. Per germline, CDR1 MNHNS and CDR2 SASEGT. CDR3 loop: CASSVEQNTEAFF. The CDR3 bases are TGTGCCAGCAGTGTTGAGCAGAACACTGAAGCTTTCTTT.

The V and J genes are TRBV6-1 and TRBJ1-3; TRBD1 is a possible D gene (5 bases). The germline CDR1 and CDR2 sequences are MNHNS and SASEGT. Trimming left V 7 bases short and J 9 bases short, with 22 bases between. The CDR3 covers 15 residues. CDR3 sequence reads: CASTRRGTMGGTIYF. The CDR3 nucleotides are TGTGCCAGCACCCGAAGGGGCACCATGGGGGGCACCATATATTTT.

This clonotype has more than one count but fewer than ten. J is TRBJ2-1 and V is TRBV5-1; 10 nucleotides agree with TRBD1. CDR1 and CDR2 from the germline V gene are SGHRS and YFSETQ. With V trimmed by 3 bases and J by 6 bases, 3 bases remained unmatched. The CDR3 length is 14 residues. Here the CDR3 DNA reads TGCGCCAGCAGCTCCGGACAGGGGGGCAATGAGCAGTTCTTC. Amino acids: CASSSGQGGNEQFF.

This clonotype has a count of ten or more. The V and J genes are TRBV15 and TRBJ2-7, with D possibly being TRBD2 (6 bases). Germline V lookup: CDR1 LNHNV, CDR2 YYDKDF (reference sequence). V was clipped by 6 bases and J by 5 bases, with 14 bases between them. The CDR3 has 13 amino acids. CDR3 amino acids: CATRFSGVDEQYF. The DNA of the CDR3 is TGTGCCACCAGGTTTAGCGGTGTCGACGAGCAGTACTTC.

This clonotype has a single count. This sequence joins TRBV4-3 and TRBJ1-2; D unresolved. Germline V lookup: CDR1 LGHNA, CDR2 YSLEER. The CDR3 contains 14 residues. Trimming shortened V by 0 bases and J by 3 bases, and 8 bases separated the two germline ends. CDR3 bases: TGCGCCAGCAGCCAAGATGGACCAGACTATGGCTACACCTTC. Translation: CASSQDGPDYGYTF.

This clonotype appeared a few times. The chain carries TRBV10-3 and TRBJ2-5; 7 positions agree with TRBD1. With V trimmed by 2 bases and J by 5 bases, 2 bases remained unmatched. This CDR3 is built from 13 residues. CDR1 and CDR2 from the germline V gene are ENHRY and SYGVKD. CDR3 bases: TGTGCCATCAGTGAGGGCAGGGGGGAGACCCAGTACTTC. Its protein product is CAISEGRGETQYF.

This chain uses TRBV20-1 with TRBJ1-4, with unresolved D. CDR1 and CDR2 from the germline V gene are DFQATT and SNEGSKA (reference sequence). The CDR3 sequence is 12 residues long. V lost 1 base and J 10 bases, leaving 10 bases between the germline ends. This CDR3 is CSARVVSGKLFF. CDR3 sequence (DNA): TGCAGTGCTAGAGTCGTTTCTGGAAAACTGTTTTTT.

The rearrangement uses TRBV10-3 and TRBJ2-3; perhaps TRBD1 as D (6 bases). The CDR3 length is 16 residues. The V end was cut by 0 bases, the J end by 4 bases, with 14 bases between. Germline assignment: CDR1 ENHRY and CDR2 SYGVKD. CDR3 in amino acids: CAISESRTVGADTQYF. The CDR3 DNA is TGTGCCATCAGTGAGTCCCGGACAGTGGGGGCAGATACGCAGTATTTT.

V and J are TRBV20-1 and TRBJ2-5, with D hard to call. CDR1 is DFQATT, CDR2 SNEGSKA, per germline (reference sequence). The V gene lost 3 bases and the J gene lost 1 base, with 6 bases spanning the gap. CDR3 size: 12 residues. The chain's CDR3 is CSASTSQETQYF. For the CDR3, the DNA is TGCAGTGCTAGTACCAGCCAAGAGACCCAGTACTTC.

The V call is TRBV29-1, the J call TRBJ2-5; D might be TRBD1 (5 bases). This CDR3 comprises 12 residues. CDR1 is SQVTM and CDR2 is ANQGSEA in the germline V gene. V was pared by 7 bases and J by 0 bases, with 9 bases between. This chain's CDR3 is CSAEDNQETQYF. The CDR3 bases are TGCAGCGCCGAGGACAACCAAGAGACCCAGTACTTC.

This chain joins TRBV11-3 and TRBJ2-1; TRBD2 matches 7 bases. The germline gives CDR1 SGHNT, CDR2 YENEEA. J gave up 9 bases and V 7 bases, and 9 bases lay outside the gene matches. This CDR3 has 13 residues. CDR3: CASKTGRVGEQFF. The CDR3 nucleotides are TGTGCCAGCAAAACTGGGAGGGTGGGTGAGCAGTTCTTC. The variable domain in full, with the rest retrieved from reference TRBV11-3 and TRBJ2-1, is EAGVVQSPRYKIIEKKQPVAFWCNPISGHNTLYWYLQNLGQGPELLIRYENEEAVDDSQLPKDRFSAERLKGVDSTLKIQPAELGDSAVYLCASKTGRVGEQFFGPGTRLTVL.